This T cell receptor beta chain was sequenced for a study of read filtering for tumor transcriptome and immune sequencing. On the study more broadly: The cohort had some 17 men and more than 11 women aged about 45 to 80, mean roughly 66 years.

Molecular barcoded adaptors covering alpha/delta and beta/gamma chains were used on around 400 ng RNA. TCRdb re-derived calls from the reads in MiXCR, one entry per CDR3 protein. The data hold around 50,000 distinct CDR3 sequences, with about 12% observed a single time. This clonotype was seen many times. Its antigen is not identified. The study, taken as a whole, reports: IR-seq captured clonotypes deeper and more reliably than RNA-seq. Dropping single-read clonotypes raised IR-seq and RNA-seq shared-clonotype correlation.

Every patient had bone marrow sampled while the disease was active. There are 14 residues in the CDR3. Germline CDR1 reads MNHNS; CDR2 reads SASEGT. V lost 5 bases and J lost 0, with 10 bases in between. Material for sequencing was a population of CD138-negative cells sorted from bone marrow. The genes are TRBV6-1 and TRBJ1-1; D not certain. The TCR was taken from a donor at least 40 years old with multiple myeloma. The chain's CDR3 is CASSKTLMNTEAFF. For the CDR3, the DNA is TGTGCCAGCAGTAAGACACTCATGAACACTGAAGCTTTCTTT.